The next 21 T cell receptor beta chains were all read from a single sample in a study of blood T cell repertoires in COVID-19. Here immunoSEQ multiplex PCR was the method, and the copy in TCRdb shows in-frame clones only, minus some. The sample yields about 87,000 clones, more than 70% seen once. Sample: peripheral blood. The receptors were gathered from a woman aged 55 to 70 with acute or convalescent COVID-19.

The chain has TRBV3-1 (or the pseudogene TRBV3-2) and TRBJ2-1, with D possibly being TRBD2 (7 bases). This CDR3 is built from 12 residues. V lost 8 bases to trimming and J lost 7 bases, with 12 bases between them. CDR1 is LGHDT, CDR2 YNNKEL, per germline (reference sequence). CDR3 DNA: TGTGCCAGCGGGGGGGCCAGGAATGAGCAGTTCTTC. As protein: CASGGARNEQFF.

The V gene is TRBV10-3, the J gene TRBJ2-7; D is undetermined. Per germline, CDR1 ENHRY and CDR2 SYGVKD. V was trimmed by 4 bases and J by 0 bases, leaving 4 bases between them. CDR3 size: 12 residues. The CDR3 nucleotides are TGTGCCATCAGTGCGTTCTCCTACGAGCAGTACTTC. Translation: CAISAFSYEQYF.

The V gene is TRBV6-1, the J gene TRBJ1-1, with D tentatively TRBD1 (5 bases). This CDR3 has 15 amino acids. The V gene lost 3 bases and the J gene lost 1 base, with 12 bases spanning the gap. From germline, CDR1 is MNHNS and CDR2 SASEGT. CDR3 nucleotide sequence: TGTGCCAGCAGTGACAGGGCCTCATCGAACACTGAAGCTTTCTTT. Amino acid sequence: CASSDRASSNTEAFF.

This clone has just a few counts. The rearrangement links TRBV6-5 to TRBJ1-1, with D perhaps TRBD1 (5 bases). The CDR3 has 15 amino acids. The germline V and J ends were trimmed by 7 bases and 0 bases, with 15 bases remaining between them. Germline loops: CDR1 MNHEY, CDR2 SVGAGI. CDR3 coding DNA: TGTGCCAGCACCCTTGCCACAGGTATGAACACTGAAGCTTTCTTT. Amino acid sequence: CASTLATGMNTEAFF.

The chain couples TRBV5-1 to TRBJ1-5; a possible D gene is TRBD1 (5 bases). Germline loops: CDR1 SGHRS, CDR2 YFSETQ. V gave up 3 bases and J gave up 5 bases, with 12 bases separating them. This CDR3 region has 14 residues. CDR3 coding DNA: TGCGCCAGCAGCTGGGGGGGTTTTGATCAGCCCCAGCATTTT. Residues: CASSWGGFDQPQHF. The full variable domain, with the rest looked up from reference TRBV5-1 and TRBJ1-5, is KAGVTQTPRYLIKTRGQQVTLSCSPISGHRSVSWYQQTPGQGLQFLFEYFSETQRNKGNFPGRFSGRQFSNSRSEMNVSTLELGDSALYLCASSWGGFDQPQHFGDGTRLSIL.

V is TRBV7-2 and J is TRBJ1-6; D perhaps matches TRBD1 (6 bases). The CDR3 loop spans 16 amino acids. The ends were cut back, 1 base at V and 6 bases at J, with 13 bases in the middle. Germline V CDR1 and CDR2: SGHTA, FQGNSA. The CDR3 nucleotides are TGTGCCAGCAGCTTAGAGTTTTCAGGGGTTAATTCACCCCTCCACTTT. It encodes CASSLEFSGVNSPLHF.

This rearrangement joins TRBV19 to TRBJ1-4, with D maybe TRBD1 (5 bases). The CDR3 covers 15 residues. The V and J ends lost 3 bases and 4 bases respectively, with 12 bases between them. The V gene's germline CDR1 is LNHDA and CDR2 SQIVND (reference sequence). CDR3 protein: CASSMVARDNEKLFF. For the CDR3, the DNA is TGTGCCAGTAGTATGGTTGCCAGGGATAATGAAAAACTGTTTTTT.

V gene TRBV23-1 combines with J gene TRBJ2-1; 8 nucleotides line up with TRBD2. TRBV23-1 is classed as an ORF, of uncertain function. CDR3 size: 16 residues. With 3 bases clipped from V and 15 bases from J, the junction kept 19 bases outside the gene matches. The CDR3 is CASSHKRGRLPVVPFF. CDR3 bases: TGCGCCAGCAGTCACAAGCGGGGGAGGTTACCGGTCGTCCCGTTCTTC.

The J gene is TRBJ2-1, the V gene TRBV7-3; D might be TRBD1 (6 bases). Trimming pared 1 base from V and 9 bases from J, leaving 7 bases between. The CDR3 runs to 12 residues. Per the germline V gene, CDR1 is SGHTA and CDR2 is FQGTGA. CDR3 in DNA: TGTGCCAGCAGCTTAATAGGGGGTGAGCAGTTCTTC. Translation: CASSLIGGEQFF.

V gene TRBV7-6 combines with J gene TRBJ1-5; D unresolved. With 4 bases removed from V and 1 base from J, the gap between germline ends came to 5 bases. This CDR3 spans 13 amino acids. Germline loops: CDR1 SGHVS, CDR2 FNYEAQ. CDR3 loop: CASSSSSNQPQHF. DNA for the CDR3: TGTGCCAGCAGCTCATCAAGCAATCAGCCCCAGCATTTT.

This chain connects TRBV28 to TRBJ1-4; possible D gene TRBD1, 6 bases. The CDR3 covers 16 residues. Trimming took off 9 bases at V and 7 bases at J, with 24 bases between the two ends. Germline assignment: CDR1 MDHEN and CDR2 SYDVKM. The CDR3 region is CASGPRGWGHLEKLFF. The CDR3 DNA reads as TGTGCCAGTGGACCTCGAGGTTGGGGACACCTTGAAAAACTGTTTTTT.

The chain uses TRBV28 and TRBJ1-1; D ambiguous. Germline V gene sequence: CDR1 MDHEN, CDR2 SYDVKM. V was shortened by 3 bases and J by 1 base, with 6 bases between the two germline ends. This CDR3 has 13 amino acids. The CDR3, as DNA: TGTGCCAGCAGTTTGAGCGCGAACACTGAAGCTTTCTTT. Its protein is CASSLSANTEAFF.

The J gene is TRBJ1-3, the V gene TRBV7-8; weak D call: TRBD1 (5 bases). Germline CDR1 reads SGHVS; CDR2 reads FQNEAQ. Trimming shortened V by 1 base and J by 0 bases, and 13 bases separated the two germline ends. The CDR3 spans 17 residues. CDR3 sequence (DNA): TGTGCCAGCAGCTTAGTACGTTTTCAGGGCTCTGGAAACACCATATATTTT. This codes for CASSLVRFQGSGNTIYF.

The V and J genes are TRBV5-4 and TRBJ1-2; D is undetermined. V lost 4 bases to trimming and J lost 12 bases, with 22 bases between them. Germline CDR1 and CDR2: SGHNT and YYREEE (reference sequence). The CDR3 sequence is 14 residues long. The CDR3: CASSDGGPTMANTF. CDR3 nucleotide sequence: TGTGCCAGCAGCGACGGTGGGCCGACTATGGCTAACACCTTC.

This clone has only one observation. This rearrangement joins TRBV7-8 to TRBJ2-7; 8 bases fit TRBD1. The CDR3 contains 15 residues. Germline loops: CDR1 SGHVS, CDR2 FQNEAQ. V was pared by 5 bases and J by 2 bases, with 8 bases of the junction left unmatched. Written as DNA, the CDR3 is TGTGCCAGCAGCCGCGGGACAGGATCAGCCTACGAGCAGTACTTC. It is translated as CASSRGTGSAYEQYF.

CDR3 region: CASSYGQGEKLFF. CDR3 nucleotide sequence: TGTGCCAGCAGCTACGGACAAGGCGAAAAACTGTTTTTT. The rearrangement joins TRBV7-3 to TRBJ1-4, with D maybe TRBD1 (5 bases). The CDR3 loop spans 13 amino acids. V dropped 4 bases and J dropped 8 bases, with 11 bases sitting between them. Germline CDR1 is SGHTA and CDR2 is FQGTGA.

The rearrangement joins TRBV6-1 to TRBJ2-6, with 12 positions matching TRBD1. The CDR3 length is 19 residues. The V gene's germline CDR1 is MNHNS and CDR2 SASEGT. V gave up 0 bases and J gave up 4 bases; unmatched junction bases: 7. CDR3 sequence (DNA): TGTGCCAGCAGTGAAGCCCCCGGGACAGGGGGCGGGGGGGCCAACGTCCTGACTTTC. Translation gives CASSEAPGTGGGGANVLTF.

Concerning this clone itself: Sequence at one end of the junction differs from germline and may be a read error. V gene TRBV5-6 combines with J gene TRBJ1-3, with 8 positions matching TRBD1. Germline V gives CDR1 SGHDT, CDR2 YYEEEE. The CDR3 has 15 amino acids. CDR3 bases: TGTGCCAGCAGCTTGGCCCAGGGGGCAGGAAGCACCATATATTTT. It specifies CASSLAQGAGSTIYF.

The chain recombines TRBV7-9 with TRBJ1-3; TRBD1 is a possible D gene (5 bases). V was pared by 5 bases and J by 1 base, with 6 bases between. CDR3 length equals 13 residues. Germline CDR1 and CDR2: SEHNR and FQNEAQ (reference sequence). CDR3 sequence: CASSQGSGNTIYF. The CDR3 region has the DNA TGTGCCAGCAGCCAGGGTTCTGGAAACACCATATATTTT.

V and J are TRBV6-4 and TRBJ2-5; 12 bases fit TRBD2. Germline V gene lookup returns CDR1 MRHNA and CDR2 SNTAGT. V lost 0 bases, J lost 5 bases, and 4 bases stayed unmatched. The CDR3 covers 16 residues. The CDR3 nucleotides read TGTGCCAGCAGTGACTCAGGACTAGCGGGACTGGAGACCCAGTACTTC. Amino acid sequence: CASSDSGLAGLETQYF.

This chain links TRBV6-5 with TRBJ1-1; D is perhaps TRBD1 (5 bases). This CDR3 region has 14 residues. Germline values: CDR1 MNHEY, CDR2 SVGAGI. V lost 5 bases and J 1 base, leaving 11 bases between the germline ends. CDR3 region: CASSPWGGNTEAFF. DNA for the CDR3: TGTGCCAGCAGTCCCTGGGGGGGGAACACTGAAGCTTTCTTT.